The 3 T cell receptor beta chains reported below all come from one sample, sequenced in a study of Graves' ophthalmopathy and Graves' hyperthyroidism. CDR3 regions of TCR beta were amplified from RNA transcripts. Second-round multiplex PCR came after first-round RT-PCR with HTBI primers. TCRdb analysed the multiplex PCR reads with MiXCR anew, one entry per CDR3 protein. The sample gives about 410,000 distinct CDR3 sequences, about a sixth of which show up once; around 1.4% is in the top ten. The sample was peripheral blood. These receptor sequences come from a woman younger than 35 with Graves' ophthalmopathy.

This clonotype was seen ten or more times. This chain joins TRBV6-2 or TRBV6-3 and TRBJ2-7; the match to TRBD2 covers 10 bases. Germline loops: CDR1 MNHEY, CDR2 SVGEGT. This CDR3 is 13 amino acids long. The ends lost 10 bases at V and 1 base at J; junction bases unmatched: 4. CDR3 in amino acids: CATRTSGSYEQYF. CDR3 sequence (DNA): TGTGCCACCAGGACTAGCGGTTCCTACGAGCAGTACTTC.

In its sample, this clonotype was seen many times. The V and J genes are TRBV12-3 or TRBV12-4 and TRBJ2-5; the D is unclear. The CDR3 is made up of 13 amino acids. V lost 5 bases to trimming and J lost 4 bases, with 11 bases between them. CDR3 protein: CASSLGRRETQYF. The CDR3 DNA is TGTGCCAGCAGTCTCGGGCGTCGAGAGACCCAGTACTTC.

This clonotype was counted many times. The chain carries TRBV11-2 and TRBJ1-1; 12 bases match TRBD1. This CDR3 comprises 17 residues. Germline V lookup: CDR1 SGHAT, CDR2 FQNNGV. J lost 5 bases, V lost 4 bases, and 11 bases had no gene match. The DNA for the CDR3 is TGTGCCAGCAGCTACACCGGGACAGGGGGCGCGGGGACTGAAGCTTTCTTT. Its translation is CASSYTGTGGAGTEAFF.